This note documents a single T cell receptor beta chain sequence. This entry is derived from a study of technical replicates of blood from a few donors. Clones were read by immunoSEQ multiplex PCR, and TCRdb kept only the in-frame ones, dropping some. The table has more than 65,000 clones, 95% to 98% seen once; the top ten hold approximately 0.18%. This CDR3 has 17 amino acids. Germline trimming cut 6 bases from V and 0 bases from J; bases unmatched to any gene: 11. Germline V gives CDR1 KGHSH, CDR2 LQKENI. This sequence originates from a human donor in good health. Sequences were obtained from T cells isolated from PBMCs. The chain recombines TRBV18 with TRBJ2-3; 8 bases map to TRBD2. The CDR3 DNA sequence: TGTGCCAGCTCGTTACTAGCGGACCCGACTAGCACAGATACGCAGTATTTT. Its protein product is CASSLLADPTSTDTQYF.